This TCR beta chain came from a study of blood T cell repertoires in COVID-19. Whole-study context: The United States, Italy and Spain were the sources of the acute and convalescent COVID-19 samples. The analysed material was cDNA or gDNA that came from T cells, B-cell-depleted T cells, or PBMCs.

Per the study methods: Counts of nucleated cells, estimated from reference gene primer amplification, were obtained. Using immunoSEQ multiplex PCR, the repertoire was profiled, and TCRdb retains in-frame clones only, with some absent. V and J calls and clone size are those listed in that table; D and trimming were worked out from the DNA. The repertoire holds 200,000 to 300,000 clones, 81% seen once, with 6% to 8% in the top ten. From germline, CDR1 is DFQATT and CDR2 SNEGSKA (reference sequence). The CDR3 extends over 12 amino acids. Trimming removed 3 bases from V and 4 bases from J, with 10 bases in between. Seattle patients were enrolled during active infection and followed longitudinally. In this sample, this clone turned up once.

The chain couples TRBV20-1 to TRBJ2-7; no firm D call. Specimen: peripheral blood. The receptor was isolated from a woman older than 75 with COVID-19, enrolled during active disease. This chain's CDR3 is CSASNSKYEQYF. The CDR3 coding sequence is TGCAGTGCTAGTAACAGCAAGTACGAGCAGTACTTC.